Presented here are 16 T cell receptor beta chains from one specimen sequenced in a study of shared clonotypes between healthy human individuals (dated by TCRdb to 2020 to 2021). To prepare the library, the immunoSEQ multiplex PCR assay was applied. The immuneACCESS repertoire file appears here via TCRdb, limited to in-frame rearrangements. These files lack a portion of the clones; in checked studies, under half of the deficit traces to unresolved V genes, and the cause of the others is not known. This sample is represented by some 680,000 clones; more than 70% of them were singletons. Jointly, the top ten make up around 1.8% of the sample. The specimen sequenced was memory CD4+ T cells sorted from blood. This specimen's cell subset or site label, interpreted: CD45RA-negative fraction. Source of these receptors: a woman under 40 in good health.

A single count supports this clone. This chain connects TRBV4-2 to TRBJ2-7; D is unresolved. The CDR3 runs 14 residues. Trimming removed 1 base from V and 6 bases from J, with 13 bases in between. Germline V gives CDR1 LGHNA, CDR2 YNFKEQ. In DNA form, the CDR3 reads TGTGCCAGCAGCCAAGGGGATCGGGCCGGCGAGCAGTACTTC. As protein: CASSQGDRAGEQYF.

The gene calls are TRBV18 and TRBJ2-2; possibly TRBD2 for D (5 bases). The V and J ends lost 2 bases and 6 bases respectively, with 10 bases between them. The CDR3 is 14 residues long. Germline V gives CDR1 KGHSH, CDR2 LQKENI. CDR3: CASSPRTRAGELFF. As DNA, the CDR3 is TGTGCCAGCTCACCAAGGACGCGGGCCGGGGAGCTGTTTTTT.

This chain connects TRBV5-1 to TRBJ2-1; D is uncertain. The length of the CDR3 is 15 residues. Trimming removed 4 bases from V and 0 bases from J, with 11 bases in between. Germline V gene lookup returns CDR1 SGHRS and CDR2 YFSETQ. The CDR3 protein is CASSAHGPSYNEQFF. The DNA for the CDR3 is TGCGCCAGCAGCGCACACGGACCCTCCTACAATGAGCAGTTCTTC.

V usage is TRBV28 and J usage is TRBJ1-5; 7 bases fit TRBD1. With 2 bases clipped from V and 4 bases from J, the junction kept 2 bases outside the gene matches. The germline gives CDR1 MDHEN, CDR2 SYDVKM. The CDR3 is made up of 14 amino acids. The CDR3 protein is CASSLGTVNQPQHF. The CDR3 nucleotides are TGTGCCAGCAGTTTAGGGACAGTTAATCAGCCCCAGCATTTT.

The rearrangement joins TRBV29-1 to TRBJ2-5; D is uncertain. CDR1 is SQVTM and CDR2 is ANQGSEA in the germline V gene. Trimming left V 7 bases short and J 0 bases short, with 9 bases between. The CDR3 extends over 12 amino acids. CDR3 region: CSGRLDQETQYF. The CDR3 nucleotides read TGCAGCGGCCGACTTGACCAAGAGACCCAGTACTTC.

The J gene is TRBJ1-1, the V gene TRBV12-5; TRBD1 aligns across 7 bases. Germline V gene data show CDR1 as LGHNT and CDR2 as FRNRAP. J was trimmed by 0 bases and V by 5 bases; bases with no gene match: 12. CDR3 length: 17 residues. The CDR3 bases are TGTGCTAGTGGTCTTGTGGTCGACAGGGACATGAACACTGAAGCTTTCTTT. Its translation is CASGLVVDRDMNTEAFF.

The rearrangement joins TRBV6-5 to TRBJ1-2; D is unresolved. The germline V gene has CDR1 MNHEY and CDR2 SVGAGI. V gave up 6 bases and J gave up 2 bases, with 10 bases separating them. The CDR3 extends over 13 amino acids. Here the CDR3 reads CASRKEANYGYTF. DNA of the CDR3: TGTGCCAGCAGGAAGGAGGCCAACTATGGCTACACCTTC.

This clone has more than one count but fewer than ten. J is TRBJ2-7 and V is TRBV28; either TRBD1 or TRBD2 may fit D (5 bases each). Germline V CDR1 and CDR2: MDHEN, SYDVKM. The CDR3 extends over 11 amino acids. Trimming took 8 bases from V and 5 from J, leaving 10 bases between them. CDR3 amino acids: CASGDLNEQYF. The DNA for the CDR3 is TGTGCCAGCGGGGACCTTAACGAGCAGTACTTC.

The CDR3 loop is CASSLQGGRTEAFF. The CDR3 DNA sequence: TGCGCCAGCAGCCTTCAGGGCGGGAGGACTGAAGCTTTCTTT. This rearrangement joins TRBV5-1 to TRBJ1-1; a possible D gene is TRBD1 (5 bases). The CDR3 length is 14 residues. Germline lookup yields CDR1 SGHRS and CDR2 YFSETQ. The V and J ends lost 4 bases and 5 bases respectively, with 15 bases between them.

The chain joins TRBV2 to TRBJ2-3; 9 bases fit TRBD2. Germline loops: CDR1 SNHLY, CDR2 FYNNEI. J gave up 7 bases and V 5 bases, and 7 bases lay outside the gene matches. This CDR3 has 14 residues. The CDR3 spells CASSLEREVNTQYF. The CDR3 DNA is TGTGCCAGCAGTTTAGAGCGGGAGGTAAATACGCAGTATTTT.

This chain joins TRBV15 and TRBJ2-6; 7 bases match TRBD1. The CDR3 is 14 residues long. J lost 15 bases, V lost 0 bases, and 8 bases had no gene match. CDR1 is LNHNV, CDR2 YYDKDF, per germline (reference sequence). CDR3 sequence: CATSRDPRQGDLTF. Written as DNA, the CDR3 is TGTGCCACCAGCAGAGATCCGCGACAGGGCGACCTGACTTTC.

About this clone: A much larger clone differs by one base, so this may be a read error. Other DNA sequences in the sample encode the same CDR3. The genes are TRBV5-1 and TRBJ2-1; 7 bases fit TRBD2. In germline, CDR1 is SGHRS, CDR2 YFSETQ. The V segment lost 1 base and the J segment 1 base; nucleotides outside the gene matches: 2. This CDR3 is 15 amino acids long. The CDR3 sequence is CASSLTSASYNEQFF. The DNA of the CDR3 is TGCGCCAGCAGCTTGACTAGCGCGTCCTACAATGAGCAGTTCTTC.

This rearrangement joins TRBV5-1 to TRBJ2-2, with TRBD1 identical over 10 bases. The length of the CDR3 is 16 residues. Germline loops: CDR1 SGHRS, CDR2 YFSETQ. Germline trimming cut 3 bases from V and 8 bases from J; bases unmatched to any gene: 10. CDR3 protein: CASSSIAGTGVGELFF. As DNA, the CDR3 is TGCGCCAGCAGCTCGATTGCCGGGACAGGGGTGGGGGAGCTGTTTTTT.

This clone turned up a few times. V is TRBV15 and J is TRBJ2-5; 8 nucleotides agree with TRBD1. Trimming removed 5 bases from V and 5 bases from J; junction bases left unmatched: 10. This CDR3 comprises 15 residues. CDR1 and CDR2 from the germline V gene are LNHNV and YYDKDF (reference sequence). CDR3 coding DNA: TGTGCCACCAGCGGCTTGACAGGGGTCCGGGAGACCCAGTACTTC. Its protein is CATSGLTGVRETQYF.

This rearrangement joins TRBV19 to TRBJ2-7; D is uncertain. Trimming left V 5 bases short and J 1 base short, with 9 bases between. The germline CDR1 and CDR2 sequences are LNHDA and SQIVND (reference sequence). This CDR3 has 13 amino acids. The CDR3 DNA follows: TGTGCCAGTAGTGTTGGTGGGTCCTACGAGCAGTACTTC. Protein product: CASSVGGSYEQYF.

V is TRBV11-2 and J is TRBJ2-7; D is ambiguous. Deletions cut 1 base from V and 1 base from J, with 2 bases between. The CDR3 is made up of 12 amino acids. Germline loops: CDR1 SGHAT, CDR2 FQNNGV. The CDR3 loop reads CASSLGSYEQYF. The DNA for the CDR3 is TGTGCCAGCAGCTTAGGTTCCTACGAGCAGTACTTC.